The 30 T cell receptor beta chains presented below share a single source sample, sequenced in a study of cytomegalovirus exposure and HLA in healthy donors. In the PCR, 60 Vbeta and 13 Jbeta primers were used. TCRdb keeps only in-frame clones here, not all; method: immunoSEQ multiplex PCR. The sample holds roughly 180,000 clones, 70% to 80% seen once. Input material: PBMCs. The receptors were gathered from a female donor in good health and CMV-seronegative.

The gene calls are TRBV10-3 and TRBJ2-5, with TRBD2 identical over 7 bases. J gave up 10 bases and V 2 bases, and 4 bases lay outside the gene matches. Germline CDR1 ENHRY, CDR2 SYGVKD. The length of the CDR3 is 12 residues. The CDR3 sequence is CAISEPAGDQYF. The CDR3 region has the DNA TGTGCCATCAGTGAGCCGGCGGGGGACCAGTACTTC.

On this clone: A read error may account for a junction end that differs from germline. The V gene is TRBV7-9, the J gene TRBJ2-5; TRBD2 matches at 8 bases. Looked up from germline, CDR1 is SEHNR and CDR2 is FQNEAQ (reference sequence). The CDR3 length is 16 residues. This CDR3 reads CSSSSGSGLVQETQYF. CDR3 DNA sequence: TGTTCCAGCAGCAGCGGGTCGGGACTAGTACAAGAGACCCAGTACTTC.

V gene TRBV7-2 combines with J gene TRBJ2-3; 8 bases line up with TRBD1. The ends lost 0 bases at V and 5 bases at J; junction bases unmatched: 7. The V gene's germline CDR1 is SGHTA and CDR2 FQGNSA. This CDR3 has 16 amino acids. CDR3 protein: CASSLAIIDRGDTQYF. The CDR3 bases are TGTGCCAGCAGCTTAGCGATCATCGACAGGGGAGATACGCAGTATTTT.

The chain recombines TRBV30 with TRBJ2-5, with 9 bases lining up with TRBD2. The CDR3 is 15 residues long. CDR1 is GTSNPN and CDR2 is SVGIG in the germline V gene (reference sequence). Trimming cost V 5 bases and J 3 bases; bases outside gene matches: 10. CDR3 coding DNA: TGTGCCTGGGAGTCCCGGACTAGCGAGGAAGAGACCCAGTACTTC. Translation gives CAWESRTSEEETQYF.

The CDR3 here is CASSLELAGGDTQYF. The CDR3 region has the DNA TGTGCCAGCAGCTTGGAGCTAGCGGGAGGTGATACGCAGTATTTT. V and J are TRBV5-4 and TRBJ2-3, with 11 bases aligning to TRBD2. CDR1 is SGHNT, CDR2 YYREEE, per germline (reference sequence). V was pared by 0 bases and J by 6 bases, with 3 bases of the junction left unmatched. The CDR3 consists of 15 residues.

The V gene is TRBV11-2, the J gene TRBJ2-3; 7 bases are shared with TRBD1. Trimming at V came to 1 base and at J to 6 bases, leaving 1 base not matched to a gene. Germline V gene lookup returns CDR1 SGHAT and CDR2 FQNNGV. CDR3 length: 13 residues. CDR3: CASSLATGDTQYF. CDR3 nucleotide sequence: TGTGCCAGCAGCTTAGCGACAGGGGATACGCAGTATTTT.

This chain joins TRBV9 and TRBJ2-2, with 8 positions matching TRBD2. J lost 4 bases, V lost 0 bases, and 5 bases had no gene match. The CDR3 loop spans 16 amino acids. The germline gives CDR1 SGDLS, CDR2 YYNGEE. In nucleotides, the CDR3 is TGTGCCAGCAGCGTAGAAGGCGGGAGGTTCACCGGGGAGCTGTTTTTT. This translates into CASSVEGGRFTGELFF. Drawing the rest from reference TRBV9 and TRBJ2-2, the complete variable domain is DSGVTQTPKHLITATGQRVTLRCSPRSGDLSVYWYQQSLDQGLQFLIQYYNGEERAKGNILERFSAQQFPDLHSELNLSSLELGDSALYFCASSVEGGRFTGELFFGEGSRLTVL.

V gene TRBV19 combines with J gene TRBJ2-1, with 14 nucleotides matching TRBD2. V lost 7 bases to trimming and J lost 4 bases; unmatched junction nucleotides: 12. The CDR3 runs to 18 residues. Germline V gives CDR1 LNHDA, CDR2 SQIVND (reference sequence). CDR3: CASTATSGGAVVYNEQFF. CDR3 bases: TGTGCCAGTACTGCGACTAGCGGGGGGGCCGTGGTATACAATGAGCAGTTCTTC.

J is TRBJ2-5 and V is TRBV27; possible D gene TRBD2, 5 bases. The DNA end is a closer match to TRBJ2-7, so the J assignment may be wrong. The CDR3 consists of 13 residues. CDR1 MNHEY and CDR2 SMNVEV come from the germline V gene (reference sequence). CDR3 in DNA: TGTGCCAGCAGTTTTAGGACTTCCTACGAGCAGTACTTC. The encoded protein is CASSFRTSYEQYF.

The chain couples TRBV21-1 to TRBJ2-1; the DNA was not compared with TRBD2, the D call given in the table. TRBV21-1 is listed as a pseudogene. The CDR3 contains 16 residues. CDR3 DNA sequence: TGTGCCAGCAGCAAAGTCTGCCTAGCGGGAGGCGATGAGCAGTTCTTC. Translated: CASSKVCLAGGDEQFF.

The genes are TRBV11-2 and TRBJ1-4, with 9 bases that match TRBD1. The CDR3 totals 14 residues. V shed 5 bases, J shed 8 bases, and the junction held 6 bases outside the gene matches. Per the germline V gene, CDR1 is SGHAT and CDR2 is FQNNGV. The CDR3 DNA reads TGTGCCAGCAGCCCGGGACAGGGAAGGGAAAAACTGTTTTTT. As protein: CASSPGQGREKLFF.

This clone was found once. The V gene is TRBV29-1, the J gene TRBJ1-1; 7 positions match TRBD1. Per germline, CDR1 SQVTM and CDR2 ANQGSEA. The CDR3 loop spans 14 amino acids. V lost 5 bases and J lost 0; bases outside the gene matches: 6. CDR3 protein: CSVRDSYMNTEAFF. The CDR3 DNA is TGCAGCGTTCGGGACAGTTACATGAACACTGAAGCTTTCTTT. The variable domain in full, completed from reference TRBV29-1 and TRBJ1-1, reads SAVISQKPSRDICQRGTSLTIQCQVDSQVTMMFWYRQQPGQSLTLIATANQGSEATYESGFVIDKFPISRPNLTFSTLTVSNMSPEDSSIYLCSVRDSYMNTEAFFGQGTRLTVV.

J is TRBJ2-5 and V is TRBV14; weak D call: TRBD1 (5 bases). Germline CDR1 SGHDN, CDR2 FVKESK. This CDR3 has 13 residues. Trimming took 8 bases from V and 2 from J, leaving 12 bases between them. In nucleotides, the CDR3 is TGTGCCAGCCGAACCACAGGACAAGAGACCCAGTACTTC. The encoded protein is CASRTTGQETQYF.

V is TRBV4-1 and J is TRBJ2-1, with TRBD2 matching 11 bases. This CDR3 has 16 residues. Germline V gene lookup returns CDR1 MGHRA and CDR2 YSYEKL. V shed 2 bases and J 4 bases; nucleotides not matched to a gene: 4. CDR3 bases: TGCGCCAGCAGCCAATTGGGACTAGCGGCTTACAATGAGCAGTTCTTC. Protein: CASSQLGLAAYNEQFF.

The chain couples TRBV9 to TRBJ2-5; TRBD2 is a possible D gene (5 bases). Near its end, the DNA agrees better with TRBJ2-7, so the J call may be wrong. This CDR3 contains 16 residues. Germline values: CDR1 SGDLS, CDR2 YYNGEE. The CDR3 region has the DNA TGTGCCAGCAGCGGGTACAGCGGTATAATAGGAAGCGAGCAGTACTTC. It encodes CASSGYSGIIGSEQYF.

The V and J genes are TRBV5-1 and TRBJ2-3, with D tentatively TRBD2 (6 bases). The CDR3 is 17 amino acids. The V end was cut by 0 bases, the J end by 1 base, with 15 bases between. The germline V gene encodes CDR1 SGHRS and CDR2 YFSETQ. The CDR3 loop reads CASSLVGGSWGTDTQYF. CDR3 coding DNA: TGCGCCAGCAGCTTGGTTGGGGGGTCGTGGGGCACAGATACGCAGTATTTT.

This chain links TRBV2 with TRBJ1-1; 9 nucleotides agree with TRBD1. Germline lookup yields CDR1 SNHLY and CDR2 FYNNEI. The CDR3 loop spans 15 amino acids. The J segment lost 5 bases and the V segment lost 5 bases, leaving 9 bases of the junction unmatched. This CDR3 is CASSSPTGGRTEAFF. Here the CDR3 DNA reads TGTGCCAGCAGTTCCCCGACAGGGGGACGGACTGAAGCTTTCTTT.

This clone has just a few counts. The rearrangement joins TRBV9 to TRBJ1-2; D possibly corresponds to TRBD1 (5 bases). V lost 0 bases, J lost 3 bases, and 18 bases lay in between. This CDR3 region has 17 residues. The V gene's germline CDR1 is SGDLS and CDR2 YYNGEE. The DNA for the CDR3 is TGTGCCAGCAGCGTAGATGAAGGAGGGCCGGGGGACTATGGCTACACCTTC. Residues: CASSVDEGGPGDYGYTF.

The chain employs TRBV29-1 and TRBJ1-2; D is ambiguous. Germline values: CDR1 SQVTM, CDR2 ANQGSEA. This CDR3 is built from 13 residues. V lost 0 bases to trimming and J lost 8 bases, with 13 bases between them. CDR3 nucleotide sequence: TGCAGCGTTGAAGAAAGATCATCGGGAGGCTACACCTTC. Protein product: CSVEERSSGGYTF.

The rearrangement joins TRBV5-1 to TRBJ2-3; TRBD2 matches 13 bases. Looked up from germline, CDR1 is SGHRS and CDR2 is YFSETQ. The CDR3 runs 16 residues. J lost 4 bases, V lost 4 bases, and 6 bases had no gene match. CDR3 sequence: CASSPMGLAGPDTQYF. The DNA of the CDR3 is TGCGCCAGCAGCCCCATGGGACTAGCGGGGCCAGATACGCAGTATTTT.

This chain uses TRBV11-3 with TRBJ2-7; 7 bases align to TRBD2. Germline V gene data show CDR1 as SGHNT and CDR2 as YENEEA. The CDR3 covers 18 residues. V gave up 4 bases and J gave up 2 bases; unmatched junction bases: 17. CDR3: CASSSRPETGRSPYEQYF. CDR3 DNA: TGTGCCAGCAGCTCGCGACCTGAAACCGGGAGGTCCCCCTACGAGCAGTACTTC.

This clone was detected a few times. One end of the junction is discordant with germline, which a read error may explain. The V and J genes are TRBV6-5 and TRBJ2-4; TRBD2 might be the D (5 bases). Per germline, CDR1 MNHEY and CDR2 SVGAGI. The length of the CDR3 is 15 residues. The CDR3 here is CATRPGELAKNSQYF. The CDR3 region has the DNA TGTGCCACTAGGCCCGGGGAATTAGCCAAAAACAGTCAGTACTTC.

This chain links TRBV29-1 with TRBJ2-5; TRBD2 matches 7 bases. Germline CDR1 reads SQVTM; CDR2 reads ANQGSEA. V was clipped by 7 bases and J by 5 bases; unmatched bases: 16. CDR3 length: 15 amino acids. The chain's CDR3 is CSAGESAGWGETQYF. The DNA for the CDR3 is TGCAGCGCCGGGGAGTCAGCGGGATGGGGTGAGACCCAGTACTTC.

J is TRBJ2-2 and V is TRBV7-9, with a weak D call TRBD1 (6 bases). Germline assignment: CDR1 SEHNR and CDR2 FQNEAQ (reference sequence). The germline V and J ends were trimmed by 5 bases and 7 bases, with 11 bases remaining between them. The CDR3 spans 13 residues. Here the CDR3 DNA reads TGTGCCAGCAGCCCAGGGGTGCGCGGGGAGCTGTTTTTT. Translation gives CASSPGVRGELFF.

The chain employs TRBV15 and TRBJ1-3; D is undetermined. V lost 0 bases and J lost 1, with 7 bases in between. The germline V gene has CDR1 LNHNV and CDR2 YYDKDF (reference sequence). The CDR3 length is 15 residues. CDR3 protein: CATSRDQQSGNTIYF. The CDR3 DNA reads as TGTGCCACCAGCAGAGATCAACAGTCTGGAAACACCATATATTTT.

The V and J genes are TRBV25-1 and TRBJ2-3; 10 bases are shared with TRBD1. The CDR3 is 15 amino acids. Germline CDR1 MGHDK, CDR2 SYGVNS. Unmatched junction bases numbered 4, after V lost 3 bases and J lost 4 bases. CDR3 DNA sequence: TGTGCCAGCAGTGATGACAGGGGGCGAGCAGATACGCAGTATTTT. This translates into CASSDDRGRADTQYF.

The J gene is TRBJ2-1, the V gene TRBV4-3, with TRBD2 identical over 11 bases. The CDR3 is 18 amino acids. Germline V gene lookup returns CDR1 LGHNA and CDR2 YSLEER. V was pared by 1 base and J by 7 bases, with 12 bases of the junction left unmatched. CDR3 in DNA: TGCGCCAGCAGCCAAGTACGAACTAGCGGGAGTAACGGAAATGAGCAGTTCTTC. Its protein product is CASSQVRTSGSNGNEQFF.

J is TRBJ1-6 and V is TRBV5-8, with 7 nucleotides matching TRBD1. Germline V lookup: CDR1 SGHTS, CDR2 YDEGEE. The CDR3 runs 14 residues. V lost 6 bases, J lost 10 bases, and 10 bases stayed unmatched. The CDR3, as DNA: TGTGCCAGCACCCCGACAGGGTCCAGCTCACCCCTCCACTTT. This gives the protein CASTPTGSSSPLHF.

The chain is built from TRBV12-5 and TRBJ1-1; no firm D call. CDR1 is LGHNT and CDR2 is FRNRAP in the germline V gene. V lost 1 base, J lost 3 bases, and 6 bases lay in between. The CDR3 sequence is 13 residues long. The CDR3 here is CASGLDGYTEAFF. The CDR3 DNA reads as TGTGCTAGTGGTTTGGACGGGTACACTGAAGCTTTCTTT.

The rearrangement links TRBV19 to TRBJ1-5, with 7 bases matching TRBD1. With V trimmed by 3 bases and J by 4 bases, 9 bases remained unmatched. From germline, CDR1 is LNHDA and CDR2 SQIVND (reference sequence). The CDR3 has 16 amino acids. The CDR3 DNA is TGTGCCAGTAGTATGCCTACAGGGGTCGGAAATCAGCCCCAGCATTTT. Amino acids: CASSMPTGVGNQPQHF.